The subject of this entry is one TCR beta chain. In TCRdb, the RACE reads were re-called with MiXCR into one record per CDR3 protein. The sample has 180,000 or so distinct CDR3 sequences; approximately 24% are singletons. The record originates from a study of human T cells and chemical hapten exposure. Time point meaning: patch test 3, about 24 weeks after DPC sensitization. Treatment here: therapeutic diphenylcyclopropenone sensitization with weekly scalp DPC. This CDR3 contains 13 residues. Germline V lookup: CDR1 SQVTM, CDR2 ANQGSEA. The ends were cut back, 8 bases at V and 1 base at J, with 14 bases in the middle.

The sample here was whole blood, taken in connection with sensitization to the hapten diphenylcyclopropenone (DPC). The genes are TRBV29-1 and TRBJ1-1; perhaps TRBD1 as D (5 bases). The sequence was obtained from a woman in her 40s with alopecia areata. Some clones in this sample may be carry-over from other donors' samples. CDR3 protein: CSSRTGGNTEAFF. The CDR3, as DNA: TGCAGCTCGAGGACCGGGGGGAACACTGAAGCTTTCTTT.